This TCR beta chain was identified in a study of blood T cell repertoires in COVID-19 (TCRdb year 2020). General notes on the study: Samples covering the acute and convalescent phases of COVID-19 were provided by collaborators in the United States, Italy and Spain. The material from the prospective study consisted of cDNA or gDNA derived from T cells, B-cell-depleted T cells, or PBMCs. Deeply sampled blood TCRbeta repertoires from subjects exposed to, actively infected with, or recovered from COVID-19 were included in the dataset. Where HLA class I and class II types were available, the types were taken from metadata supplied by the sample provider, not from assay-based typing. The samples were drawn from the first 160 participants of the ongoing ImmuneRACE study and from roughly 1,300 subjects provided by 6 global collaborators. The repertoires were released in a freely available public database intended as a resource for research on the immune response to SARS-CoV-2. Nearly every sample came with metadata listing a de-identified subject ID, COVID-19 status, age in years and sex. What the work shows at the level of the full study, not this receptor alone: Clinical and demographic metadata were provided uncurated, with the amount varying by source and participant.

In Seattle, one collaborating source enrolled patients while the infection was active and tracked those patients longitudinally over the course of disease. Each collaborating institution followed its own protocols to collect whole blood in K2EDTA tubes. For TCRbeta analysis, collaborators shipped samples as frozen whole blood, isolated PBMCs, or DNA extracted from either of those sample types. TCRbeta CDR3 regions were amplified from genomic DNA using the immunoSEQ Assay, a bias-controlled multiplex PCR. The published analysis was carried out like this. Within the assay, amplification of reference gene primers was used to estimate how many nucleated cells each sample contained. Sequence reads were collapsed and filtered to measure the absolute abundance of every unique TCRbeta CDR3 rearrangement. For each sample, productive Simpson clonality was calculated by taking the square root of Simpson's diversity index across productive rearrangements. TCRdb took over this immuneACCESS table, retaining in-frame rearrangements with V and J assigned. Such tables are incomplete; in checked studies, under half of the missing clones stem from an unresolved V gene, and the remainder is unexplained. Clone size and the V and J calls come from that table; the DNA yielded D and trimming. Within this sample are roughly 260,000 clones, with 91% of them counted one time only. 2.5% to 3% of the sample rests with the top ten.

A note on this clone: Its target antigen remains unknown. The record has no base qualities; no much larger clone is one base away.

The CDR3 holds 16 amino acids from the cysteine to the phenylalanine. Only the CDR3 DNA is retained, 48 bases long and in frame from the first base. The germline V gene (reference sequence) specifies LGHDT as CDR1 and YNNKEL as CDR2. V is trimmed back by 4 bases and J by 5 bases, and the junction contains 12 bases that no gene match accounts for. The chain uses TRBV3-1 (or the pseudogene TRBV3-2) and TRBJ2-3; 7 bases in between match TRBD2. The origin of this receptor is a person aged 18 to 29 with COVID-19, enrolled during active disease. Material: peripheral blood. The DNA sequence is as follows: TGTGCCAGCAGCCCCGGTGGGGGAGGGACCAGAGATACGCAGTATTTT. Translation gives CASSPGGGGTRDTQYF.